The rows below give T cell receptor beta chains drawn from one sample of a study of CD8 T cells in Susac syndrome. A single record per CDR3 protein comes from TCRdb applying MiXCR to the immunoSEQ multiplex PCR reads. Seen here are 350,000 to 550,000 distinct CDR3 sequences, roughly 85% observed once, and the top ten hold about 0.12%. The source material was CD8+ T cells from PBMCs. The receptors derive from a human donor with multiple sclerosis. The CDR3 runs from the conserved cysteine through the conserved F or W. The D gene is left open where the match is weak. Rows give clone size only sometimes, using once, few, many, or a class for an expanded clone.

v_call: TRBV6-5
clone_size: NA
d_call: TRBD1
j_call: TRBJ1-1
cdr3_nt: TGTGCCAGCAGTGCCACAGGGGCATCGGGGACTGAAGCTTTCTTT
cdr3_aa: CASSATGASGTEAFF

v_call: TRBV29-1
clone_size: NA
d_call: NA
j_call: TRBJ2-2
cdr3_nt: TGCAGCGTTGTTACGAACACCGGGGAGCTGTTTTTT
cdr3_aa: CSVVTNTGELFF

v_call: TRBV27
clone_size: NA
d_call: NA
j_call: TRBJ1-5
cdr3_nt: TGTGCCAGCAGTTTCGGGGGGTCCGATCAGCCCCAGCATTTT
cdr3_aa: CASSFGGSDQPQHF

v_call: TRBV2
clone_size: NA
d_call: TRBD2
j_call: TRBJ2-1
cdr3_nt: TGTGCCAGAGATAGCGGGAGGGTGGGGAATGAGCAGTTCTTC
cdr3_aa: CARDSGRVGNEQFF

v_call: TRBV28
clone_size: NA
d_call: TRBD1
j_call: TRBJ1-5
cdr3_nt: TGTGCCAGCAGTTTCCCGCCCCCTGACAGGGCAACTCAGCCCCAGCATTTT
cdr3_aa: CASSFPPPDRATQPQHF

v_call: TRBV6-1
clone_size: few
d_call: TRBD2
j_call: TRBJ2-1
cdr3_nt: TGTGCCAGCAGTGGGGCGGGAGCGAGCAATGAGCAGTTCTTC
cdr3_aa: CASSGAGASNEQFF

v_call: TRBV4-2
clone_size: NA
d_call: TRBD2
j_call: TRBJ2-7
cdr3_nt: TGTGCCAGCAGCCAGGGCGGGGGGGCTTCCTACGAGCAGTACTTC
cdr3_aa: CASSQGGGASYEQYF

v_call: TRBV2
clone_size: NA
d_call: TRBD1
j_call: TRBJ2-1
cdr3_nt: TGTGCCAGCATCGGGACAGGTTACAATGAGCAGTTCTTC
cdr3_aa: CASIGTGYNEQFF

v_call: TRBV6-1
clone_size: NA
d_call: TRBD1
j_call: TRBJ1-2
cdr3_nt: TGTGCCAGCAGCTTCGGGACAGGGAGATCCAACTATGGCTACACCTTC
cdr3_aa: CASSFGTGRSNYGYTF

v_call: TRBV7-9
clone_size: NA
d_call: TRBD1
j_call: TRBJ2-7
cdr3_nt: TGTGCCAGCAGCCCTTTACCGGGACAGGGGTCCTACGAGCAGTACTTC
cdr3_aa: CASSPLPGQGSYEQYF

v_call: TRBV12-3/TRBV12-4
clone_size: once
d_call: TRBD2
j_call: TRBJ2-3
cdr3_nt: TGTGCCAGCAGTTCCCCGTTAGCGGGAGGGCCATGGGATACGCAGTATTTT
cdr3_aa: CASSSPLAGGPWDTQYF

v_call: TRBV27
clone_size: NA
d_call: NA
j_call: TRBJ2-1
cdr3_nt: TGTGCCAGCAGTTTATCCCCTCGGCCTTCGAGAAATGAGCAGTTCTTC
cdr3_aa: CASSLSPRPSRNEQFF

v_call: TRBV11-1
clone_size: NA
d_call: NA
j_call: TRBJ1-1
cdr3_nt: TGTGCCAGCAGCTTAAGGTCATGGGGATCCCCCACAGTGAACACTGAAGCTTTCTTT
cdr3_aa: CASSLRSWGSPTVNTEAFF

v_call: TRBV6-5
clone_size: NA
d_call: TRBD1
j_call: TRBJ1-5
cdr3_nt: TGTGCCAGCAGTTACTCGAGAACAGGGGATGGAAGCAATCAGCCCCAGCATTTT
cdr3_aa: CASSYSRTGDGSNQPQHF

v_call: TRBV20-1
clone_size: once
d_call: NA
j_call: TRBJ1-2
cdr3_nt: TGCAGCACCCCGGCGCGAGATGGCTACACCTTC
cdr3_aa: CSTPARDGYTF

v_call: TRBV4-1
clone_size: NA
d_call: TRBD1
j_call: TRBJ2-1
cdr3_nt: TGCGCCAGCAGCCAGCCCGGGACAGGGGGCATCAATGAGCAGTTCTTC
cdr3_aa: CASSQPGTGGINEQFF

v_call: TRBV9
clone_size: NA
d_call: NA
j_call: TRBJ2-5
cdr3_nt: TGTGCCAGCAGCGTAGGTTGGGGGCCTGGGGAGACCCAGTACTTC
cdr3_aa: CASSVGWGPGETQYF

v_call: TRBV20-1
clone_size: once
d_call: NA
j_call: TRBJ1-1
cdr3_nt: TGCAGTGCTAGGCGGCTCGACGGGCCTGAAGCTTTCTTT
cdr3_aa: CSARRLDGPEAFF

v_call: TRBV6-1
clone_size: NA
d_call: TRBD2
j_call: TRBJ2-2
cdr3_nt: TGTGCCAGCGGCCCTAGCGGGGGGAACACCGGGGAGCTGTTTTTT
cdr3_aa: CASGPSGGNTGELFF

v_call: TRBV6-5
clone_size: NA
d_call: NA
j_call: TRBJ1-1
cdr3_nt: TGTGCCAGCAGTTACTCGTCAGTTTTGGGTCGGAAGGAGATGAACACTGAAGCTTTCTTT
cdr3_aa: CASSYSSVLGRKEMNTEAFF

v_call: TRBV29-1
clone_size: NA
d_call: NA
j_call: TRBJ2-1
cdr3_nt: TGCAGCGTTGAGGGAGGGGGCGCCTACAATGAGCAGTTCTTC
cdr3_aa: CSVEGGGAYNEQFF

v_call: TRBV9
clone_size: NA
d_call: NA
j_call: TRBJ2-1
cdr3_nt: TGTGCCAGCAGCGTAGATCTGGACTACGAAGGGAATGAGCAGTTCTTC
cdr3_aa: CASSVDLDYEGNEQFF

v_call: TRBV6-6
clone_size: NA
d_call: NA
j_call: TRBJ1-1
cdr3_nt: TGTGCCAGCAGTTACCAGACAGGTCTAAAGACTGAAGCTTTCTTT
cdr3_aa: CASSYQTGLKTEAFF

v_call: TRBV6-1
clone_size: NA
d_call: NA
j_call: TRBJ1-2
cdr3_nt: TGTGCCAGCAAAATCCCGGGGGACTATGGCTACACCTTC
cdr3_aa: CASKIPGDYGYTF

v_call: TRBV28
clone_size: NA
d_call: TRBD1
j_call: TRBJ1-2
cdr3_nt: TGTGCCAGCAGTCTAATCCTAGGGGGCGATGGCTACACCTTC
cdr3_aa: CASSLILGGDGYTF

v_call: TRBV4-2
clone_size: NA
d_call: NA
j_call: TRBJ2-2
cdr3_nt: TGTGCCAGCAGCCAAGGAGCTGAAGAAGGTGCCGGGGAGCTGTTTTTT
cdr3_aa: CASSQGAEEGAGELFF

v_call: TRBV9
clone_size: NA
d_call: TRBD2
j_call: TRBJ2-7
cdr3_nt: TGTGCCAGCAGCGCTATAGCGGGCGCCTACGAGCAGTACTTC
cdr3_aa: CASSAIAGAYEQYF

v_call: TRBV20-1
clone_size: NA
d_call: NA
j_call: TRBJ2-7
cdr3_nt: TGCAGTGCCGTCGGGGAGGCATTGTACGAGCAGTACTTC
cdr3_aa: CSAVGEALYEQYF

v_call: TRBV12-5
clone_size: NA
d_call: NA
j_call: TRBJ2-1
cdr3_nt: TGTGCTAGTGGCCCCTCGGAGGGGACAAACAATGAGCAGTTCTTC
cdr3_aa: CASGPSEGTNNEQFF

v_call: TRBV6-1
clone_size: NA
d_call: TRBD2
j_call: TRBJ2-1
cdr3_nt: TGTGCCAGCAGTGAAGCGGGGACTAGTCTGTCGACTCCGTTCTTC
cdr3_aa: CASSEAGTSLSTPFF

v_call: TRBV12-3/TRBV12-4
clone_size: NA
d_call: NA
j_call: TRBJ1-5
cdr3_nt: TGTGCCAGCAGTTTAGCAGGGTTTCAGCCCCAGCATTTT
cdr3_aa: CASSLAGFQPQHF

v_call: TRBV10-1
clone_size: NA
d_call: NA
j_call: TRBJ1-1
cdr3_nt: TGCGCCACCCGGACGCGGACTGAAGCTTTCTTT
cdr3_aa: CATRTRTEAFF

v_call: TRBV30
clone_size: NA
d_call: NA
j_call: TRBJ2-1
cdr3_nt: TGTGCCTGGAGCGTCAGGTCTTCTGAGCAGTTCTTC
cdr3_aa: CAWSVRSSEQFF

v_call: TRBV5-1
clone_size: few
d_call: NA
j_call: TRBJ2-6
cdr3_nt: TGTGCCAGCAGCTCCGGGCTCTCTGGGGCCAACGTCCTGACTTTC
cdr3_aa: CASSSGLSGANVLTF

v_call: TRBV27
clone_size: NA
d_call: NA
j_call: TRBJ1-1
cdr3_nt: TGTGCCAGCAGTTTATCTTCGGGACTCAGTGAAGCTTTCTTT
cdr3_aa: CASSLSSGLSEAFF

v_call: TRBV6-1
clone_size: few
d_call: NA
j_call: TRBJ2-1
cdr3_nt: TGTGCCAGCAGTGTGGCCGGGGGCGCCTACAATGAGCAGTTCTTC
cdr3_aa: CASSVAGGAYNEQFF

v_call: TRBV9
clone_size: NA
d_call: NA
j_call: TRBJ1-2
cdr3_nt: TGTGCCAGCAGCGTAAATATCCGATCTGACATTCTTGGCTACACCTTC
cdr3_aa: CASSVNIRSDILGYTF

v_call: TRBV2
clone_size: NA
d_call: NA
j_call: TRBJ1-2
cdr3_nt: TGTGCCAGCAGTTACGACCGGGACGGCAGGGATGGCTACACCTTC
cdr3_aa: CASSYDRDGRDGYTF

v_call: TRBV5-6
clone_size: NA
d_call: NA
j_call: TRBJ1-4
cdr3_nt: TGTGCCAGCAGCTTGAGGCACTTAAGGGAAAAACTGTTTTTT
cdr3_aa: CASSLRHLREKLFF

v_call: TRBV19
clone_size: NA
d_call: NA
j_call: TRBJ2-1
cdr3_nt: TGTGCCATTCGAGGGGAGAATGAGCAGTTCTTC
cdr3_aa: CAIRGENEQFF

v_call: TRBV6-1
clone_size: NA
d_call: NA
j_call: TRBJ2-7
cdr3_nt: TGTGCCAGCAGTGATGATTACTACGAGCAGTACTTC
cdr3_aa: CASSDDYYEQYF

v_call: TRBV11-2
clone_size: NA
d_call: NA
j_call: TRBJ2-5
cdr3_nt: TGTGCCAGCCGGCCCGCGGAGGAAGAGACCCAGTACTTC
cdr3_aa: CASRPAEEETQYF

v_call: TRBV4-1
clone_size: NA
d_call: NA
j_call: TRBJ2-2
cdr3_nt: TGCGCCAGCAGCCAACCTCAGGGGGGAAAAGCCGGGGAGCTGTTTTTT
cdr3_aa: CASSQPQGGKAGELFF

v_call: TRBV30
clone_size: NA
d_call: NA
j_call: TRBJ1-4
cdr3_nt: TGTGCCTGGAGCTCCGGTAGGGGGGATGAAAAACTGTTTTTT
cdr3_aa: CAWSSGRGDEKLFF

v_call: TRBV10-3
clone_size: once
d_call: TRBD2
j_call: TRBJ2-7
cdr3_nt: TGTGCCATCTGGTCTAGCGGCACCTACGAGCAGTACTTC
cdr3_aa: CAIWSSGTYEQYF

v_call: TRBV28
clone_size: NA
d_call: NA
j_call: TRBJ1-1
cdr3_nt: TGTGCCAGCAGTTCATTAACAGGGATTAAGAACACTGAAGCTTTCTTT
cdr3_aa: CASSSLTGIKNTEAFF

v_call: TRBV6-5
clone_size: NA
d_call: TRBD1
j_call: TRBJ2-1
cdr3_nt: TGTGCCAGCAGTTACTCGTTTTGGGGTGACAGGGCTGGCTACAATGAGCAGTTCTTC
cdr3_aa: CASSYSFWGDRAGYNEQFF

v_call: TRBV4-1
clone_size: few
d_call: NA
j_call: TRBJ2-7
cdr3_nt: TGCGCCAGCAGCCAAGGTCGCGGGGCCTACGAGCAGTACTTC
cdr3_aa: CASSQGRGAYEQYF

v_call: TRBV30
clone_size: NA
d_call: NA
j_call: TRBJ2-1
cdr3_nt: TGTGCCTGGAGCGCGACGGACGATTCCTCCTACAATGAGCAGTTCTTC
cdr3_aa: CAWSATDDSSYNEQFF

v_call: TRBV3-1
clone_size: NA
d_call: NA
j_call: TRBJ1-1
cdr3_nt: TGTGCCAGCGACAGCACGAACACTGAAGCTTTCTTT
cdr3_aa: CASDSTNTEAFF

v_call: TRBV5-4
clone_size: NA
d_call: TRBD2
j_call: TRBJ2-7
cdr3_nt: TGTGCCACCCTATCCAAGGGCGGGAGGGTCGCCGAGCAGTACTTC
cdr3_aa: CATLSKGGRVAEQYF

v_call: TRBV6-1
clone_size: NA
d_call: NA
j_call: TRBJ1-5
cdr3_nt: TGTGCCGGAGGGGCGGATAGCAATCAGCCCCAGCATTTT
cdr3_aa: CAGGADSNQPQHF

v_call: TRBV12-3/TRBV12-4
clone_size: NA
d_call: NA
j_call: TRBJ2-1
cdr3_nt: TGTGCCAGCAGTAAACAGGTCTATAACTACAATGAGCAGTTCTTC
cdr3_aa: CASSKQVYNYNEQFF

v_call: TRBV27
clone_size: NA
d_call: NA
j_call: TRBJ1-5
cdr3_nt: TGTGCCAGCAGCCCCGGAAGCCTTCAGCCCCAGCATTTT
cdr3_aa: CASSPGSLQPQHF

v_call: TRBV20-1
clone_size: NA
d_call: NA
j_call: TRBJ2-7
cdr3_nt: TGCAGTGCTAGAGATCGTGGGTTCGAGCAGTACTTC
cdr3_aa: CSARDRGFEQYF

v_call: TRBV30
clone_size: NA
d_call: NA
j_call: TRBJ2-7
cdr3_nt: TGTGCCTGGAGTAACGGGCCCGGGACACGCTCCTACGAGCAGTACTTC
cdr3_aa: CAWSNGPGTRSYEQYF

v_call: TRBV27
clone_size: once
d_call: NA
j_call: TRBJ1-5
cdr3_nt: TGTGCCAGCGGCCTGGCCGGTCAGCCCCAGCATTTT
cdr3_aa: CASGLAGQPQHF